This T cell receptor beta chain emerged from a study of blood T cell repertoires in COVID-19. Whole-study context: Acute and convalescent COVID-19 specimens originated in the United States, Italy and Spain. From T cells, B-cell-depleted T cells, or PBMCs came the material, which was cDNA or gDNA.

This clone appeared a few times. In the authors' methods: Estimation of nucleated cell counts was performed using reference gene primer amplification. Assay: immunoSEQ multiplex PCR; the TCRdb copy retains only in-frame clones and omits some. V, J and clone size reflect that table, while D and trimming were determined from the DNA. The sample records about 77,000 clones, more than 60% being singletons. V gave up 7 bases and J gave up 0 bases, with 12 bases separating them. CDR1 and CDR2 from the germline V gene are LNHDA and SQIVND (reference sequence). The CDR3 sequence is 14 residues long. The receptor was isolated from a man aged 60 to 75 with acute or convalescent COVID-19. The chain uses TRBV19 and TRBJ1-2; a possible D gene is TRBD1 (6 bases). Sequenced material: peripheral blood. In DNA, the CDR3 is TGTGCCAGTACCACAGGGTTGGCTAACTATGGCTACACCTTC. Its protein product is CASTTGLANYGYTF.